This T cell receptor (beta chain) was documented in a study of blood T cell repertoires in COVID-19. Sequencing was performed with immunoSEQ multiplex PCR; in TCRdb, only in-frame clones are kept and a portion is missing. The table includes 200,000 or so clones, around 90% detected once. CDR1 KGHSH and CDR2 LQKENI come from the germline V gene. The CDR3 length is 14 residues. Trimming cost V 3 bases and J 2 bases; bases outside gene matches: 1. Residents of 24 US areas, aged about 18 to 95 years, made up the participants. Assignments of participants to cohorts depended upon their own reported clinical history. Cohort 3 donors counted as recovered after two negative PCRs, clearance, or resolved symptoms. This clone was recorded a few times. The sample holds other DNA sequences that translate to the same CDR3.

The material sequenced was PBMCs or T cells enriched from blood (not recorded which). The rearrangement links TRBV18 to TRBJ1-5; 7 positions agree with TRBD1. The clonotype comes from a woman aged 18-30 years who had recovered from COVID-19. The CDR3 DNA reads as TGTGCCAGCTCACCTGGACAGGGCAATCAGCCCCAGCATTTT. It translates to CASSPGQGNQPQHF.